These T cell receptor beta chains were read from a single sample in a study of CD8+CD57+ T cells in acquired aplastic anemia. One entry per CDR3 protein, called by TCRdb with MiXCR from the reads. Here the sample spans approximately 190,000 distinct CDR3 sequences, more than 45% being singletons. The sample comprised sorted CD4+, CD8+, or CD8+CD57+ T cells (not recorded which) from PBMCs. The receptor source for this set is a human donor with aplastic anemia. The CDR3 runs from the conserved cysteine through the conserved F or W. Each record gives: V gene, J gene, clone size, D gene, CDR3 length, CDR3 protein, CDR3 DNA. A D gene is named only where the DNA matches it firmly. Clone size is given for some rows only: seen once, a few or many times, or a class if the clone is expanded.

TRBV20-1	TRBJ2-3	many	NA	13	CSAPRDSSDTQYF	TGCAGTGCTCCCCGGGACTCGTCAGATACGCAGTATTTT
TRBV2	TRBJ2-1	NA	NA	15	CASSEDREVDNEQFF	TGTGCCAGCAGTGAAGACAGGGAGGTGGACAATGAGCAGTTCTTC
TRBV5-1	TRBJ1-1	once	TRBD1	14	CASSVGQEIVEAFF	TGCGCCAGCAGCGTCGGACAGGAAATCGTTGAAGCTTTCTTT
TRBV2	TRBJ2-1	NA	NA	15	CASSAGWLARNEQFF	TGTGCCAGCAGTGCGGGTTGGCTAGCGAGAAATGAGCAGTTCTTC
TRBV20-1	TRBJ2-1	NA	TRBD2	17	CSARDTLAGGPPDEQFF	TGCAGTGCTAGAGATACACTAGCGGGGGGGCCTCCGGATGAGCAGTTCTTC
TRBV5-1	TRBJ2-6	many	NA	17	CASSLVALHSGANVLTF	TGCGCCAGCAGCTTGGTGGCGCTCCACTCTGGGGCCAACGTCCTGACTTTC
TRBV12-3/TRBV12-4	TRBJ2-1	few	TRBD2	13	CASSLLAGGEQFF	TGTGCCAGCAGCTTACTAGCGGGAGGCGAGCAGTTCTTC
TRBV25-1	TRBJ2-7	NA	NA	13	CASSGEGTYEQYF	TGTGCCAGCAGTGGAGAGGGCACCTACGAGCAGTACTTC
TRBV9	TRBJ1-2	NA	TRBD1	14	CASGLQGMNYGYTF	TGTGCCAGCGGCTTACAGGGGATGAACTATGGCTACACCTTC
TRBV3-1	TRBJ1-2	NA	TRBD1	15	CASSVRRTGGGGYTF	TGTGCCAGCAGCGTACGTCGGACAGGGGGCGGTGGCTACACCTTC
TRBV10-3	TRBJ2-1	few	TRBD2	17	CAIREASGGASYNEQFF	TGTGCCATCAGGGAGGCTAGCGGGGGGGCCTCCTACAATGAGCAGTTCTTC
TRBV14	TRBJ2-5	NA	NA	12	CASSHVLETQYF	TGTGCCAGCAGCCATGTTCTAGAGACCCAGTACTTC
TRBV9	TRBJ1-2	many	NA	13	CASSVEVGGGYTF	TGTGCCAGCAGCGTAGAGGTGGGCGGTGGCTACACCTTC
TRBV20-1	TRBJ2-7	few	NA	14	CSVVAQGIGYEQYF	TGTAGTGTCGTAGCCCAGGGAATCGGCTACGAGCAGTACTTC
TRBV25-1	TRBJ2-3	NA	NA	17	CASSDKRASSSYNEQYF	TGTGCCAGCAGTGATAAAAGGGCGTCGAGCTCCTACAATGAGCAGTATTTT
TRBV5-1	TRBJ2-7	many	NA	14	CASSDTGGPYEQYF	TGCGCCAGCAGCGACACCGGAGGCCCCTACGAGCAGTACTTC
TRBV9	TRBJ2-5	many	TRBD1	14	CASSPGQPQETQYF	TGTGCCAGCAGCCCGGGACAGCCTCAAGAGACCCAGTACTTC
TRBV2	TRBJ1-5	NA	NA	13	CASSQQVDQPQHF	TGTGCCAGCAGTCAGCAGGTTGACCAGCCCCAGCATTTT
TRBV5-1	TRBJ1-6	few	TRBD1	14	CASSNGQGNSPLHF	TGCGCCAGCAGTAACGGACAGGGGAACTCACCCCTCCACTTT
TRBV7-9	TRBJ2-7	NA	TRBD2	14	CASSNAGGALEQYF	TGTGCCAGCAGCAACGCGGGGGGAGCTTTGGAGCAGTACTTC
TRBV2	TRBJ1-1	NA	NA	15	CATSDQVQGRTEAFF	TGTGCCACCAGTGACCAAGTACAGGGAAGGACTGAAGCTTTCTTT
TRBV25-1	TRBJ1-5	NA	TRBD1	15	CASRGQGASNQPQHF	TGTGCCAGCAGAGGACAGGGGGCCTCCAATCAGCCCCAGCATTTT
TRBV7-2	TRBJ2-7	NA	NA	16	CASSLAGRRVSYEQYF	TGTGCCAGCAGCTTAGCGGGGCGGAGGGTCTCCTACGAGCAGTACTTC
TRBV24-1	TRBJ1-5	NA	NA	12	CAAGQPNQPQHF	TGTGCTGCGGGGCAGCCCAATCAGCCCCAGCATTTT
TRBV10-1	TRBJ2-3	NA	TRBD2	10	CAIGPSGISF	TGCGCCATAGGGCCTAGCGGGATCAGTTTT
TRBV7-2	TRBJ1-6	medium-sized	NA	14	CASSFGYYNSPLHF	TGTGCCAGCAGCTTCGGGTACTATAATTCACCCCTCCACTTT
TRBV7-2	TRBJ2-5	NA	NA	16	CASSLASTEREETQYF	TGTGCCAGCAGCTTAGCGAGCACTGAAAGGGAAGAGACCCAGTACTTC
TRBV11-3	TRBJ2-7	many	NA	13	CASSENTGGEQYF	TGTGCCAGCAGCGAAAACACAGGTGGCGAGCAGTACTTC
TRBV18	TRBJ2-5	once	NA	12	CASSLPKETQYF	TGTGCCAGCTCACTTCCCAAAGAGACCCAGTACTTC
TRBV25-1	TRBJ2-7	few	TRBD2	19	CASSYSMGTSGGYSYEQYF	TGTGCCAGCAGTTACTCGATGGGGACTAGCGGAGGATACTCCTACGAGCAGTACTTC
TRBV25-1	TRBJ2-7	few	TRBD1	18	CASSDYRSDRGSFGEQYF	TGTGCCAGCAGTGATTACAGATCGGACAGGGGAAGTTTCGGCGAGCAGTACTTC
TRBV7-6	TRBJ2-7	NA	TRBD1	15	CASSLTGTGRGEQYF	TGTGCCAGCAGCTTAACCGGGACAGGGCGGGGTGAGCAGTACTTC
TRBV7-8	TRBJ1-5	NA	NA	15	CASSLDRRTNQPQHF	TGTGCCAGCAGCTTAGACAGGAGGACCAATCAGCCCCAGCATTTT
TRBV20-1	TRBJ2-7	many	NA	14	CSAREGAGNYEQYF	TGCAGTGCTAGAGAGGGGGCTGGCAATTACGAGCAGTACTTC
TRBV19	TRBJ1-2	many	NA	13	CASRKRANYGYTF	TGTGCCAGTAGAAAAAGAGCTAACTATGGCTACACCTTC
TRBV7-3	TRBJ2-5	few	NA	13	CASSLRYGETQYF	TGTGCCAGCAGCTTACGCTATGGGGAGACCCAGTACTTC
TRBV24-1	TRBJ2-1	NA	NA	16	CATSDWNQGRDDEQFF	TGTGCCACCAGTGATTGGAACCAGGGGAGGGACGATGAGCAGTTCTTC
TRBV19	TRBJ2-7	NA	TRBD1	14	CASSPRDRDDEQYF	TGTGCCAGTAGTCCGCGGGACAGGGATGACGAGCAGTACTTC
TRBV2	TRBJ2-6	NA	NA	14	CASRDNSGANVLAF	TGTGCCAGCAGGGATAACTCTGGGGCCAACGTCCTGGCTTTC